The source of this T cell receptor (beta chain) is a study of blood T cells in healthy people across ages. Study-wide results and caveats: With donor CMV status unknown, expanded clonotype changes were possibly confounded. When one million T cells were used, diversity estimates were thought to be underestimates.

Remarks on this clonotype: The antigen is undetermined.

Together with a sample-barcoded 5' primer, a J-beta primer mix was included in a second PCR lasting about 6 to 11 cycles. TCRdb passed the 5' RACE reads through MiXCR, listing each CDR3 protein once. The sample records approximately 940,000 distinct CDR3 sequences, roughly 50% being singletons. Germline loops: CDR1 MNHEY, CDR2 SVGEGT. V was cut by 2 bases and J by 7 bases, with 14 bases left in between. This CDR3 is built from 15 residues. V and J are TRBV6-2 or TRBV6-3 and TRBJ1-4; D remains unclear. Specimen: blood. The receptor comes from a man in his thirties or forties in good health. CDR3 nucleotides: TGTGCCAGCAGTTACAGGATGGGGTCATCTGAAAAACTGTTTTTT. The encoded protein is CASSYRMGSSEKLFF.